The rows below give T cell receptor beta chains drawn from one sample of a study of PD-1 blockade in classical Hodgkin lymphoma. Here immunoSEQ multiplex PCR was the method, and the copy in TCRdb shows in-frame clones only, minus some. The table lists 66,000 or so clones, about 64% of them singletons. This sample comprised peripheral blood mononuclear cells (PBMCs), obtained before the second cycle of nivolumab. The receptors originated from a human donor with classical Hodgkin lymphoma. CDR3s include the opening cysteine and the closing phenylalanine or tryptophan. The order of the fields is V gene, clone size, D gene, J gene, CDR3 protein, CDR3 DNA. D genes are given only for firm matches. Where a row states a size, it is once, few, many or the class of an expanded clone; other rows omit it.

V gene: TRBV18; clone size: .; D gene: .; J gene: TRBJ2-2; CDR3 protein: CASSPPNKYSSTGELFF; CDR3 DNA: TGTGCCAGCTCACCACCGAACAAATATTCCAGCACCGGGGAGCTGTTTTTT
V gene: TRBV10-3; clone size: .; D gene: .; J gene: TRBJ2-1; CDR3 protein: CAISPGGGGGTEQFF; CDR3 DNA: TGTGCCATCAGTCCAGGGGGCGGGGGAGGAACCGAGCAGTTCTTC
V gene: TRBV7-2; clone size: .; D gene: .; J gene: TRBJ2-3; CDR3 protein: CASSSQNTQYF; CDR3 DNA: TGTGCCAGCAGCTCCCAGAATACGCAGTATTTT
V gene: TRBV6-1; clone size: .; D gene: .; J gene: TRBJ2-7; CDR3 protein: CASRWVQGSDEQYF; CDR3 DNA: TGTGCCAGCCGATGGGTACAGGGCTCCGACGAGCAGTACTTC
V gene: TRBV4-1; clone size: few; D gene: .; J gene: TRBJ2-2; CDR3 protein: CASSQATGSPGELFF; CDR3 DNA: TGCGCCAGCAGCCAAGCTACAGGTAGCCCCGGGGAGCTGTTTTTT
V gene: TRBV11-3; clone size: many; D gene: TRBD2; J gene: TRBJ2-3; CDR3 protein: CASSLKLAGLTDTQYF; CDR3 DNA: TGTGCCAGCAGCTTGAAACTAGCGGGTCTCACAGATACGCAGTATTTT
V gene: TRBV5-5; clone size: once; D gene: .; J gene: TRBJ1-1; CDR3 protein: CASSLVSLANTEAFF; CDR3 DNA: TGTGCCAGCAGCTTGGTATCACTGGCGAACACTGAAGCTTTCTTT
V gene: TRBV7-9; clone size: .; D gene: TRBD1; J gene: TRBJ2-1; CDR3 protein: CASSSPLRDRRFNEQFF; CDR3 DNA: TGTGCCAGCAGCTCTCCCCTGAGGGACAGACGTTTCAATGAGCAGTTCTTC
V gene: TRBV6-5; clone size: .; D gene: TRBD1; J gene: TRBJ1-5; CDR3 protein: CASRRTGAGQPQHF; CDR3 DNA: TGTGCCAGCAGAAGGACAGGGGCTGGTCAGCCCCAGCATTTT
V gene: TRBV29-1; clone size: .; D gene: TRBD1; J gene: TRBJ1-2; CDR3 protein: CSVQGEGQEVYGYTF; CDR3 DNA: TGCAGCGTTCAAGGGGAGGGACAGGAGGTCTATGGCTACACCTTC
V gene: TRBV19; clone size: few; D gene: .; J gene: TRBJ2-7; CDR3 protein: CASSTRDGSYEQYF; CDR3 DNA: TGTGCCAGTAGCACCCGGGACGGCTCCTACGAGCAGTACTTC
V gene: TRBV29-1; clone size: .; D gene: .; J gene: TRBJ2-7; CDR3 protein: CSVDQENSYEQYF; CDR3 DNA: TGCAGCGTTGATCAGGAAAATTCCTACGAGCAGTACTTC
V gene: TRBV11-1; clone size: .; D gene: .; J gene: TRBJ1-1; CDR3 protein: CASSLQGVGGTEAFF; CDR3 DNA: TGTGCCAGCAGCTTGCAAGGGGTAGGAGGCACTGAAGCTTTCTTT
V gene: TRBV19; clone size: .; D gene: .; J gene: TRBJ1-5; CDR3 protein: CASSAGLLLDQPQHF; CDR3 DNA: TGTGCCAGTAGTGCGGGGCTCCTCTTAGATCAGCCCCAGCATTTT
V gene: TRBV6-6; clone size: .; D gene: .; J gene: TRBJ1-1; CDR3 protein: CASSSGTNTEAFF; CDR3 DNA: TGTGCCAGCAGTTCAGGGACGAACACTGAAGCTTTCTTT
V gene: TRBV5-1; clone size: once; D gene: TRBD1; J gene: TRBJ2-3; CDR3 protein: CASSLKAGTGSDTQYF; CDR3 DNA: TGCGCCAGCAGCCTAAAAGCCGGGACAGGGTCAGATACGCAGTATTTT
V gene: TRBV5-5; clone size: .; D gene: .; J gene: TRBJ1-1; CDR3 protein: CASSLAGAIEAFF; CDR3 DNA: TGTGCCAGCAGCTTGGCGGGGGCGATTGAAGCTTTCTTT
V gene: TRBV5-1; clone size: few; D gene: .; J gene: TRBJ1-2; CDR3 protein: CASSVGTGGGYTF; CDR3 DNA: TGCGCCAGCAGCGTAGGGACGGGAGGTGGCTACACCTTC
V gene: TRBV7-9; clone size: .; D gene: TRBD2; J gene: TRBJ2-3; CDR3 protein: CASSLGTGGPYTDTQYF; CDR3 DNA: TGTGCCAGCAGCTTAGGGACGGGAGGGCCGTACACAGATACGCAGTATTTT
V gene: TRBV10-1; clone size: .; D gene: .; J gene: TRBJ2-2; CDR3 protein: CASGRGNGELFF; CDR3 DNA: TGCGCCAGCGGCAGGGGTAACGGGGAGCTGTTTTTT
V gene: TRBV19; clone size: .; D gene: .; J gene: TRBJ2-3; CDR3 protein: CASSIRQGTDTQYF; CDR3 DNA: TGTGCCAGTAGTATCCGTCAGGGGACAGATACGCAGTATTTT
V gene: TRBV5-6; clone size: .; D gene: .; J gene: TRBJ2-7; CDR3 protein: CASSIRGEQYF; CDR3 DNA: TGTGCCAGCAGCATACGGGGAGAGCAGTACTTC
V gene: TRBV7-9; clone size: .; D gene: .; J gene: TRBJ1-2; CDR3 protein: CASSASGGYGYTF; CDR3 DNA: TGTGCCAGCAGCGCGTCAGGAGGCTATGGCTACACCTTC
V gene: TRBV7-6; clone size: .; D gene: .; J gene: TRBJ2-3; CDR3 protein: CASSLIPMNTDTQYF; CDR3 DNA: TGTGCCAGCAGCTTAATTCCCATGAACACAGATACGCAGTATTTT
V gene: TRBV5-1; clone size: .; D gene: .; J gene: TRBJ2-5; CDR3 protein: CASTDMYQETQYF; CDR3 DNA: TGCGCCAGCACAGACATGTACCAAGAGACCCAGTACTTC
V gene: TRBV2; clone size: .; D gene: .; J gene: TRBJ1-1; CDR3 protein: CASQGLVNTEAFF; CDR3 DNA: TGTGCCTCGCAGGGTTTGGTGAACACTGAAGCTTTCTTT
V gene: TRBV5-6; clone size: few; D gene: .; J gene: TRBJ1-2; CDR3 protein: CASSLGTGLFDGYTF; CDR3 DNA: TGTGCCAGCAGCTTGGGAACAGGGCTTTTTGATGGCTACACCTTC
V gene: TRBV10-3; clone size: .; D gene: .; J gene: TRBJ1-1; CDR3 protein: CAISPQGYTEAFF; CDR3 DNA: TGTGCCATCAGTCCTCAAGGGTACACTGAAGCTTTCTTT
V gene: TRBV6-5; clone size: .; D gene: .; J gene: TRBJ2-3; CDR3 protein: CASSYSWAGRTDTQYF; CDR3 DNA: TGTGCCAGCAGTTACTCTTGGGCGGGGCGCACAGATACGCAGTATTTT
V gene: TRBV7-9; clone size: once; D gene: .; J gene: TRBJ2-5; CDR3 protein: CASSWRQLQETQYF; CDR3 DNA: TGTGCCAGCAGCTGGAGACAGTTACAAGAGACCCAGTACTTC
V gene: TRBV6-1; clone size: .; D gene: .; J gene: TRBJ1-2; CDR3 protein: CASSLDGNYGYTF; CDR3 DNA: TGTGCCAGCAGCCTGGACGGCAACTATGGCTACACCTTC
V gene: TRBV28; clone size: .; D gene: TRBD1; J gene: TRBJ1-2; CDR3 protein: CASSPGGAAGYTF; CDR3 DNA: TGTGCCAGCAGCCCAGGGGGCGCTGCTGGCTACACCTTC
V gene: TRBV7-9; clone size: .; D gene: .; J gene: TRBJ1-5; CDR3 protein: CASSLGEIQPQHF; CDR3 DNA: TGTGCCAGCAGCTTAGGAGAGATCCAGCCCCAGCATTTT
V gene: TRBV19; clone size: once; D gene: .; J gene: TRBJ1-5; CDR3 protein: CATQANNQPQHF; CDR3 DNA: TGTGCCACTCAGGCGAACAATCAGCCCCAGCATTTT
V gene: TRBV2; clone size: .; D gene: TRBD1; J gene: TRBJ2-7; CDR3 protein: CASSETDRGSEQYF; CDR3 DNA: TGTGCCAGCAGTGAAACCGACAGGGGGTCCGAGCAGTACTTC
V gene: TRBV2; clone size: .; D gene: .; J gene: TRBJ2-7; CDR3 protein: CASLEEGYEQYF; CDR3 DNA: TGTGCCAGTCTTGAGGAGGGGTACGAGCAGTACTTC
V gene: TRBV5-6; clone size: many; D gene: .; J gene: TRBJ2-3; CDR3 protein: CASSVSSTDTQYF; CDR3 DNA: TGTGCCAGCAGCGTTTCTAGCACAGATACGCAGTATTTT
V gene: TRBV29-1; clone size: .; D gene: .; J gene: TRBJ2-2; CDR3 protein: CSVDTTNTGELFF; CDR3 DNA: TGCAGCGTTGACACAACGAACACCGGGGAGCTGTTTTTT
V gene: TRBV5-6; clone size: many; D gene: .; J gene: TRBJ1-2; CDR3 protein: CASSLRRGFGYTF; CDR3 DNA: TGTGCCAGCAGCTTAAGAAGGGGGTTCGGCTACACCTTC
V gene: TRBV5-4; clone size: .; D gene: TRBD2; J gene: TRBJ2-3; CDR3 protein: CASSLKGRERGDTQYF; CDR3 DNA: TGTGCCAGCAGCTTGAAAGGGAGGGAACGGGGAGATACGCAGTATTTT
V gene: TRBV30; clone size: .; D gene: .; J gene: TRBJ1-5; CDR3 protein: CAWSVRGSSNQPQHF; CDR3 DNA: TGTGCCTGGAGTGTACGAGGGAGTAGCAATCAGCCCCAGCATTTT
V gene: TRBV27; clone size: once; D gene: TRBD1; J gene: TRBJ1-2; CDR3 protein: CASSPNGSQGWGTF; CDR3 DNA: TGTGCCAGCAGCCCAAACGGATCACAGGGGTGGGGGACCTTC
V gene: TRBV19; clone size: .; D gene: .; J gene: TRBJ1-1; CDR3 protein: CASSIGTVNTEAFF; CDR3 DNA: TGTGCCAGTAGTATAGGGACGGTGAACACTGAAGCTTTCTTT
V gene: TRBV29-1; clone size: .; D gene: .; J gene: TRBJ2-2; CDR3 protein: CSVEGAGELFF; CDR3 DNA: TGCAGCGTTGAAGGAGCCGGGGAGCTGTTTTTT
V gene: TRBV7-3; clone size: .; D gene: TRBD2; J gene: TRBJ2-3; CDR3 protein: CASSLLPGGPETDTQYF; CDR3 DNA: TGTGCCAGCAGCTTACTCCCGGGAGGGCCGGAGACAGATACGCAGTATTTT